These 27 T cell receptor beta chains share one sample of origin, sequenced in a study of CD8 T cells in Susac syndrome. cDNA came from approximately 0.5 to 1 ug RNA primed by random hexamers. TCRdb processed the immunoSEQ multiplex PCR reads anew with MiXCR; each CDR3 protein has one entry. The profile covers some 150,000 distinct CDR3 sequences, with nearly 97% appearing a single time and 0.15% taken by the ten largest. Material for sequencing was CD8+ T cells from PBMCs. The origin of the receptors is a human donor with multiple sclerosis.

The chain combines TRBV27 with TRBJ2-1, with 13 bases matching TRBD2. The J segment lost 6 bases and the V segment lost 5 bases, leaving 7 bases of the junction unmatched. CDR3 length: 16 amino acids. Germline V gene sequence: CDR1 MNHEY, CDR2 SMNVEV (reference sequence). The CDR3 DNA is TGTGCCAGCAGTCCCGGGACTAGCGGGGTAATCAATGAGCAGTTCTTC. Translation gives CASSPGTSGVINEQFF.

The V and J genes are TRBV13 and TRBJ2-7; D is undetermined. Trimming cost V 5 bases and J 5 bases, with 16 bases left between them. The CDR3 sequence is 14 residues long. The germline V gene has CDR1 PRHDT and CDR2 FYEKMQ (reference sequence). In DNA, the CDR3 is TGTGCCAGCAGCCCCCGGCCCAAGGGAAACGAGCAGTACTTC. Translating gives CASSPRPKGNEQYF.

Concerning this clonotype: Relative to the germline gene, one junction end is altered; a read error may explain this. The chain has TRBV27 and TRBJ1-1; D remains unclear. Germline V lookup: CDR1 MNHEY, CDR2 SMNVEV (reference sequence). CDR3 length equals 13 residues. The CDR3 coding sequence is TGTGCCAGCAGTTGGGTTCGGAACACTGAAGTTTTCTTT. Its translation: CASSWVRNTEVFF.

The chain is built from TRBV25-1 and TRBJ1-1; D unclear. Trimming removed 2 bases at V and 3 bases at J, with 13 bases between. Per germline, CDR1 MGHDK and CDR2 SYGVNS. This CDR3 has 15 residues. The chain's CDR3 is CASSELRMPDTEAFF. The CDR3 coding sequence is TGTGCCAGCAGTGAACTCCGGATGCCCGACACTGAAGCTTTCTTT.

The chain has TRBV5-6 and TRBJ1-1, with 7 bases aligning to TRBD1. The CDR3 spans 14 residues. V was clipped by 2 bases and J by 1 base; unmatched bases: 2. CDR1 SGHDT and CDR2 YYEEEE come from the germline V gene. This CDR3 is CASSFKGANTEAFF. The CDR3 nucleotides read TGTGCCAGCAGCTTTAAGGGGGCGAACACTGAAGCTTTCTTT.

V gene TRBV20-1 combines with J gene TRBJ2-7; 7 nucleotides align to TRBD1. The CDR3 contains 14 residues. J lost 4 bases, V lost 1 base, and 7 bases had no gene match. CDR1 is DFQATT and CDR2 is SNEGSKA in the germline V gene (reference sequence). The CDR3 bases are TGCAGTGCTAGAGCCACAGGGGACAATTACGAGCAGTACTTC. Its protein product is CSARATGDNYEQYF.

The rearrangement uses TRBV9 and TRBJ1-2; D is unclear. Germline CDR1 is SGDLS and CDR2 is YYNGEE. The CDR3 runs to 12 residues. The V end was cut by 0 bases, the J end by 2 bases, with 2 bases between. The CDR3 reads CASSVGNYGYTF. The DNA for the CDR3 is TGTGCCAGCAGCGTAGGAAACTATGGCTACACCTTC.

The chain couples TRBV6-5 to TRBJ2-7; 8 bases fit TRBD2. Germline loops: CDR1 MNHEY, CDR2 SVGAGI. The CDR3 is 14 residues long. Trimming took 1 base from V and 5 from J; bases not matched to a gene: 4. The chain's CDR3 is CASSYLAGINEQYF. The CDR3 DNA sequence: TGTGCCAGCAGTTACTTAGCGGGGATCAACGAGCAGTACTTC.

This chain connects TRBV7-9 to TRBJ2-6; D perhaps matches TRBD1 (5 bases). Trimming took 7 bases from V and 2 from J, leaving 15 bases between them. The germline V gene has CDR1 SEHNR and CDR2 FQNEAQ (reference sequence). The CDR3 is made up of 16 amino acids. Here the CDR3 reads CASIPPWGTGANVLTF. For the CDR3, the DNA is TGTGCCAGCATCCCCCCGTGGGGCACTGGGGCCAACGTCCTGACTTTC.

This chain connects TRBV3-1 to TRBJ1-2; no clear D gene. The V end lost 3 bases, the J end lost 5 bases, and 16 bases lay between the germline ends. Germline CDR1 is LGHDT and CDR2 is YNNKEL (reference sequence). The CDR3 spans 15 residues. CDR3 protein: CASSHARRSRYGYTF. The CDR3 bases are TGTGCCAGCAGCCACGCCCGGCGCTCAAGGTATGGCTACACCTTC.

The rearrangement links TRBV29-1 to TRBJ2-3; TRBD2 matches 9 bases. Losses at the gene ends were 1 base for V and 3 bases for J; bases not matched to a gene: 5. The germline V gene has CDR1 SQVTM and CDR2 ANQGSEA. This CDR3 spans 15 amino acids. This CDR3 is CSVEGGRGGTDTQYF. The CDR3 region has the DNA TGCAGCGTTGAAGGCGGGAGGGGCGGTACAGATACGCAGTATTTT.

The CDR3 region is CASSVGVGDGYTF. In DNA form, the CDR3 reads TGTGCCAGCAGTGTCGGGGTCGGGGATGGCTACACCTTC. The chain employs TRBV6-6 and TRBJ1-2, with D unclear. Germline V gene data show CDR1 as MNHNY and CDR2 as SVGAGI (reference sequence). The CDR3 runs to 13 residues. Deletions cut 5 bases from V and 6 bases from J, with 13 bases between.

CDR3 loop: CATSRETGGITDTQYF. The CDR3 DNA follows: TGTGCCACCAGCAGAGAAACAGGGGGCATCACAGATACGCAGTATTTT. This chain links TRBV15 with TRBJ2-3; TRBD1 matches at 9 bases. V shed 0 bases and J 2 bases; nucleotides not matched to a gene: 3. The CDR3 contains 16 residues. Germline CDR1 LNHNV, CDR2 YYDKDF (reference sequence).

This sequence joins TRBV20-1 and TRBJ1-5; 7 nucleotides match TRBD1. Germline values: CDR1 DFQATT, CDR2 SNEGSKA (reference sequence). The V and J ends lost 3 bases and 5 bases, in that order; junction bases with no gene match: 7. The CDR3 is 14 residues long. CDR3 nucleotide sequence: TGCAGTGCTAGCCTCGACAGGGCTGATCAGCCCCAGCATTTT. It yields the protein CSASLDRADQPQHF.

The rearrangement uses TRBV13 and TRBJ2-5; D might be TRBD2 (5 bases). This CDR3 is 15 amino acids long. V dropped 6 bases and J dropped 2 bases, with 16 bases sitting between them. Germline V gene data show CDR1 as PRHDT and CDR2 as FYEKMQ (reference sequence). CDR3 in amino acids: CASSTRAPYQETQYF. As DNA, the CDR3 is TGTGCCAGCAGTACGCGGGCACCCTATCAAGAGACCCAGTACTTC. The whole variable domain, filled in from reference TRBV13 and TRBJ2-5, reads AAGVIQSPRHLIKEKRETATLKCYPIPRHDTVYWYQQGPGQDPQFLISFYEKMQSDKGSIPDRFSAQQFSDYHSELNMSSLELGDSALYFCASSTRAPYQETQYFGPGTRLLVL.

V and J are TRBV18 and TRBJ2-3; a weak D match, TRBD2 (6 bases). Between the trimmed V and J ends, which lost 2 bases and 11 bases, there was a span of 14 bases. Germline values: CDR1 KGHSH, CDR2 LQKENI. There are 13 residues in the CDR3. Written as DNA, the CDR3 is TGTGCCAGCTCACCAGGCCCTAGCGTTGAGCAGTATTTT. Amino acids: CASSPGPSVEQYF. Full variable domain (outside the CDR3, taken from reference TRBV18 and TRBJ2-3): NAGVMQNPRHLVRRRGQEARLRCSPMKGHSHVYWYRQLPEEGLKFMVYLQKENIIDESGMPKERFSAEFPKEGPSILRIQQVVRGDSAAYFCASSPGPSVEQYFGPGTRLTVL.

The chain has TRBV20-1 and TRBJ2-7; 9 bases are a match to TRBD2. The germline gives CDR1 DFQATT, CDR2 SNEGSKA (reference sequence). Germline trimming cut 6 bases from V and 7 bases from J; bases unmatched to any gene: 13. This CDR3 contains 14 residues. The CDR3 coding sequence is TGCAGTGCCATGACTAAGCGGGGGGCCCCAGAGCAGTACTTC. The encoded protein is CSAMTKRGAPEQYF.

The V and J genes are TRBV19 and TRBJ2-7, with D tentatively TRBD1 or TRBD2 (5 bases each). Trimming pared 9 bases from V and 1 base from J, leaving 13 bases between. The germline CDR1 and CDR2 sequences are LNHDA and SQIVND (reference sequence). The length of the CDR3 is 13 residues. Here the CDR3 DNA reads TGTGCCAGCAGCCGGGACGTATCCTACGAGCAGTACTTC. It codes for CASSRDVSYEQYF.

This rearrangement joins TRBV9 to TRBJ1-5, with D unclear. Germline CDR1 is SGDLS and CDR2 is YYNGEE. Trimming removed 4 bases from V and 9 bases from J, with 11 bases in between. This CDR3 is 12 amino acids long. CDR3 DNA: TGTGCCAGCAGCACCAACGGTGGGCCCCAGCATTTT. It is translated as CASSTNGGPQHF.

This chain joins TRBV13 and TRBJ2-1, with D perhaps TRBD1 (6 bases). This CDR3 is built from 14 residues. V gave up 2 bases and J gave up 9 bases, with 14 bases separating them. CDR1 and CDR2 (germline): PRHDT, FYEKMQ (reference sequence). CDR3 nucleotide sequence: TGTGCCAGCAGCTTATCAGTGGGGGCGGGTGAGCAGTTCTTC. Amino acid sequence: CASSLSVGAGEQFF. Complete variable domain (other parts from reference TRBV13 and TRBJ2-1): AAGVIQSPRHLIKEKRETATLKCYPIPRHDTVYWYQQGPGQDPQFLISFYEKMQSDKGSIPDRFSAQQFSDYHSELNMSSLELGDSALYFCASSLSVGAGEQFFGPGTRLTVL.

The chain employs TRBV13 and TRBJ1-1; no definite D call. The CDR3 covers 14 residues. Germline V gives CDR1 PRHDT, CDR2 FYEKMQ (reference sequence). Trimming took off 5 bases at V and 5 bases at J, with 15 bases between the two ends. CDR3 sequence (DNA): TGTGCCAGCAGCCTCGGACCGAGAGGGACTGAAGCTTTCTTT. Translated, it gives CASSLGPRGTEAFF.

The V gene is TRBV6-5, the J gene TRBJ2-3; TRBD2 aligns across 10 bases. The CDR3 is made up of 16 amino acids. The germline gives CDR1 MNHEY, CDR2 SVGAGI. J was trimmed by 5 bases and V by 2 bases; bases with no gene match: 7. This CDR3 reads CASSYQRGGLLDTQYF. DNA of the CDR3: TGTGCCAGCAGTTACCAGCGGGGGGGCCTGTTAGATACGCAGTATTTT.

This clonotype was seen just once. The rearrangement links TRBV7-8 to TRBJ2-5; D might be TRBD1 (6 bases). The CDR3 is 16 residues long. The germline V gene encodes CDR1 SGHVS and CDR2 FQNEAQ. The germline V and J ends were trimmed by 1 base and 1 base, with 13 bases remaining between them. CDR3 protein: CASSLGGPGSQETQYF. The CDR3 DNA sequence: TGTGCCAGCAGCTTAGGGGGGCCGGGAAGCCAAGAGACCCAGTACTTC.

V and J are TRBV18 and TRBJ2-1, with D possibly called TRBD1 or TRBD2 (5 bases each). Trimming left V 2 bases short and J 10 bases short, with 12 bases between. CDR3 length: 13 residues. From germline, CDR1 is KGHSH and CDR2 LQKENI. The DNA for the CDR3 is TGTGCCAGCTCACCAGGGGGACCGAGCGAGCAGTTCTTC. This gives the protein CASSPGGPSEQFF. Combining the CDR3 with reference TRBV18 and TRBJ2-1 gives the whole variable domain NAGVMQNPRHLVRRRGQEARLRCSPMKGHSHVYWYRQLPEEGLKFMVYLQKENIIDESGMPKERFSAEFPKEGPSILRIQQVVRGDSAAYFCASSPGGPSEQFFGPGTRLTVL.

V is TRBV7-2 and J is TRBJ1-1; tentatively, D is TRBD1 (5 bases). The length of the CDR3 is 16 residues. V was trimmed by 3 bases and J by 4 bases, leaving 18 bases between them. Germline CDR1 and CDR2: SGHTA and FQGNSA. The DNA for the CDR3 is TGTGCCAGCAGCTTGGGTCCCCCGGGGAGGGGCACTGAAGCTTTCTTT. This codes for CASSLGPPGRGTEAFF.

The chain joins TRBV24-1 to TRBJ2-2, with D hard to call. The CDR3 is 12 residues long. V lost 9 bases and J lost 7, with 11 bases in between. Germline V CDR1 and CDR2: KGHDR, SFDVKD. This CDR3 is CATQDFHGELFF. CDR3 sequence (DNA): TGTGCCACCCAGGATTTCCACGGGGAGCTGTTTTTT.

V and J are TRBV12-3 or TRBV12-4 and TRBJ2-1; D ambiguous. The V end lost 8 bases, the J end lost 5 bases, and 13 bases lay between the germline ends. The CDR3 has 13 residues. The CDR3 region has the DNA TGTGCCAGCGTATCACTGGGCCACAATGAGCAGTTCTTC. Protein sequence: CASVSLGHNEQFF.